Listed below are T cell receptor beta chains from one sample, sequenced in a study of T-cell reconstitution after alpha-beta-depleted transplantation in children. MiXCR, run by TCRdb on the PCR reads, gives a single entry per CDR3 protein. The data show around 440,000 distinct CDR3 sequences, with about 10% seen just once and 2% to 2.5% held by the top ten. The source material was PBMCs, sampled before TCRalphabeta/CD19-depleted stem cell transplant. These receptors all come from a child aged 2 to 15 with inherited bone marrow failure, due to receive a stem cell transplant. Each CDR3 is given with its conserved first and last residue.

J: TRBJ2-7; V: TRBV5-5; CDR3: CASSRTGAGYEQYF
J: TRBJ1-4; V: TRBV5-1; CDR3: CASSQGQGGGEKLFF
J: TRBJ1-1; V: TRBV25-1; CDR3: CASSDLRGQGTEAFF
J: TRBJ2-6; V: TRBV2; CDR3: CASSAGTGANVLTF
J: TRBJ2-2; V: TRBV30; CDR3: CAWSGVARGKNTGELFF
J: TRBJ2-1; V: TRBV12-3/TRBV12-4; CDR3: CASSLTGTSANEQFF
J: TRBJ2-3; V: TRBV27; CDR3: CASKQGTRGTDTQYF
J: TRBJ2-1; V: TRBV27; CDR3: CASTWTSGSNEQFF
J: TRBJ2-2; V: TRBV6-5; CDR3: CASSYRASGSGAGELFF
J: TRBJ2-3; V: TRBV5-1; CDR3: CASSSTGRSTDTQYF
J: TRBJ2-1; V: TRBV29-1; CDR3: CSVAALWPSGNEQFF
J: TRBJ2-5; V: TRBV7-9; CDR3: CASSLTAFQETQYF
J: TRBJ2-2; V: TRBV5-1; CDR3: CASSLEVEGPSTGELFF
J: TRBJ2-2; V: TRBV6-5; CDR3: CASSYIGRTGELFF
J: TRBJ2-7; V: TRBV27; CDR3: CASSFGLRNEQYF
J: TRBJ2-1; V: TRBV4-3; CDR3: CASSQETLSSSYNEQFF
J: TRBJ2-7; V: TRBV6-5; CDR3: CASSYSITYEQYF
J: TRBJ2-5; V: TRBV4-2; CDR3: CASSLPPGTSGVGGETQYF
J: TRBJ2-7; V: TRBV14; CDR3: CASSQSAGPPYEQYF